The clone carrying this TCR beta chain has just one count. No antigen is known for it. Assay: immunoSEQ multiplex PCR; the TCRdb copy retains only in-frame clones and omits some. Among 20,000 to 30,000 clones listed, over 70% were seen once. The data are from a study of radiotherapy plus CTLA-4 blockade in lung cancer. Study-wide points: Increased serum interferon-beta after radiation also reportedly predicted response strongly.

Germline lookup yields CDR1 SGHRS and CDR2 YFSETQ. Losses at the gene ends were 4 bases for V and 7 bases for J; bases not matched to a gene: 22. CDR3 length: 19 residues. Sequences were derived from peripheral blood, sampled from a patient treated with radiotherapy plus ipilimumab. The V and J genes are TRBV5-1 and TRBJ2-1; the match to TRBD2 covers 8 bases. This TCR was recovered from a human donor with non-small cell lung cancer that progressed on radiotherapy plus ipilimumab. The CDR3 loop is CASSRGQITYGRAMNEQFF. The DNA for the CDR3 is TGCGCCAGCAGCAGAGGGCAGATTACCTACGGGAGGGCCATGAATGAGCAGTTCTTC.